This T cell receptor (beta chain) originates from a study of CD8 T cells in Susac syndrome. The V gene's germline CDR1 is GTSNPN and CDR2 SVGIG (reference sequence). The CDR3 is made up of 13 amino acids. Trimming shortened V by 3 bases and J by 5 bases, and 10 bases separated the two germline ends. Healthy donors constituted the controls, which were matched for age and sex. A quantity of about 0.45 to 1 ug RNA underwent reverse transcription using random hexamers. Amplification of TCR beta CDR3 spanned 54 Vbeta and 13 Jbeta via immunoSEQ multiplex PCR. Via MiXCR, TCRdb re-called the immunoSEQ multiplex PCR reads, giving one row per CDR3 protein. The table has over 95,000 distinct CDR3 sequences, 85% to 95% seen once.

The receptor was derived from a human donor in good health. The sequenced sample was CD8+ T cells from PBMCs. The chain couples TRBV30 to TRBJ2-2, with D possibly being TRBD2 (6 bases). This chain's CDR3 is CAWRTAGTGELFF. The CDR3 coding sequence is TGTGCCTGGAGAACGGCGGGAACCGGGGAGCTGTTTTTT.